The clone carrying this T cell receptor (beta chain) turned up a few times. Its antigen is as yet unknown. This CDR3 has 15 amino acids. Germline CDR1 SGHNT, CDR2 YYREEE (reference sequence). V trimming: 2 bases; J trimming: 2 bases; junction bases outside the gene matches: 3. The data were produced by immunoSEQ multiplex PCR, yet TCRdb's version contains in-frame clones alone and is incomplete. This sample yields about 350,000 clones, of which 88% are seen a single time; 6.4% belongs to the top ten. This specimen belongs to a study of Ad26.COV2.S vaccination and SARS-CoV-2 variants. Study findings and constraints: Vaccinees and placebo recipients showed similar non-spike TCR breadth.

Treatment indicated: approximately 18 received Ad26.COV2.S at low or high dose, single or two shots; roughly 5 received placebo; per-sample allocation not given. Sampling occurred on day 63 after the first vaccine or placebo injection. A Boston donor was an adult aged 18-55 years. V is TRBV5-4 and J is TRBJ2-5; 10 positions match TRBD1. Specimen: peripheral blood, collected in a trial of Ad26.COV2.S vaccine versus placebo. This TCR was recovered from a person between 18 and 60 years old who received the Ad26.COV2.S COVID-19 vaccine or a placebo. The CDR3 region has the DNA TGTGCCAGCAGCTTCTTGGGACAGGGGCAAGAGACCCAGTACTTC. This gives the protein CASSFLGQGQETQYF.